This T cell receptor (beta chain) was profiled in a study of blood T cell repertoires in COVID-19. Repertoires were generated with immunoSEQ multiplex PCR, while TCRdb's copy carries only in-frame clones and drops some. The sample lists a few hundred thousand clones, 85% to 90% seen once, with about 2.2% in the top ten. With V trimmed by 3 bases and J by 5 bases, 7 bases remained unmatched. CDR1 DFQATT and CDR2 SNEGSKA come from the germline V gene (reference sequence). This CDR3 is built from 14 residues. V is TRBV20-1 and J is TRBJ1-5, with 7 bases fitting TRBD1. Sequenced input: PBMCs or T cells enriched from blood (not recorded which). The receptor comes from a woman younger than 35 who had recovered from COVID-19. The CDR3: CSASIQGIDQPQHF. The CDR3 DNA follows: TGCAGTGCTAGTATACAGGGGATCGATCAGCCCCAGCATTTT.